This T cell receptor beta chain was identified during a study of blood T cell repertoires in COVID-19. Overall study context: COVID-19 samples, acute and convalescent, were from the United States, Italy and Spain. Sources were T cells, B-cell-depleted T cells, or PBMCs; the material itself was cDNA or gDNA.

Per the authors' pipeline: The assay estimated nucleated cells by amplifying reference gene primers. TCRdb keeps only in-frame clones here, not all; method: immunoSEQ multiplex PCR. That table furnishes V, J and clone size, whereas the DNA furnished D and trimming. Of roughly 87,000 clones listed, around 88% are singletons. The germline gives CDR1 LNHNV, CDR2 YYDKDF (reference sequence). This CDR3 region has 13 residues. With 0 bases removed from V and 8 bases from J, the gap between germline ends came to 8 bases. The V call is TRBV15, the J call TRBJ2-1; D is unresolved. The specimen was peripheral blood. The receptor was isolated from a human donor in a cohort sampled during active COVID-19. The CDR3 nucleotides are TGTGCCACCAGCAGAGATCCAGCGTATGAGCAGTTCTTC. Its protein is CATSRDPAYEQFF.